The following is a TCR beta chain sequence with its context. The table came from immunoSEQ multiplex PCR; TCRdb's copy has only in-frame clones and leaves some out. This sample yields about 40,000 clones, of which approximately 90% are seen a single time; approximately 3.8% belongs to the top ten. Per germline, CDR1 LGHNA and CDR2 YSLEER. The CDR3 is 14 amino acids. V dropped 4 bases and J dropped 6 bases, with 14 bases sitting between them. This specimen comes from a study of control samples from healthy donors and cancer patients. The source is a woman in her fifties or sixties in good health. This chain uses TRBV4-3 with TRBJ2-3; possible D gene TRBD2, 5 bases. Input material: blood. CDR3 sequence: CASSRDDGVDTQYF. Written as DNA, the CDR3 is TGCGCCAGCAGCCGCGACGACGGGGTCGATACGCAGTATTTT.